The 29 T cell receptor beta chains in this list originate from one sample, sequenced in a study of blood T cell repertoires in COVID-19 (dated by TCRdb to about 2020). Library generation was performed with the immunoSEQ multiplex PCR assay. The clones in this table, taken by TCRdb from immuneACCESS, are in-frame only. Not every clone is retained; where verified, under half of the shortfall comes from an unresolved V gene, and the cause of the rest is unknown. Recorded for this sample are about 120,000 clones; roughly 90% of them occurred a single time. The top ten hold about 3.8% of the sample. Material: peripheral blood. Receptors were obtained from a woman aged 55-69 years with COVID-19, enrolled during active disease.

The rearrangement uses TRBV6-5 and TRBJ1-1, with a weak D call TRBD1 (5 bases). The CDR3 sequence is 13 residues long. CDR1 and CDR2 from the germline V gene are MNHEY and SVGAGI. V was trimmed by 9 bases and J by 4 bases, leaving 15 bases between them. The chain's CDR3 is CASSGGYATEAFF. The CDR3 bases are TGTGCCAGTTCGGGGGGATATGCCACTGAAGCTTTCTTT.

This chain connects TRBV7-9 to TRBJ1-1; D uncertain. The germline CDR1 and CDR2 sequences are SEHNR and FQNEAQ (reference sequence). Trimming left V 2 bases short and J 5 bases short, with 9 bases between. The CDR3 loop spans 13 amino acids. The CDR3 DNA sequence: TGTGCCAGCAGCTTAAACAGCCCGACTGAAGCTTTCTTT. It yields the protein CASSLNSPTEAFF.

V usage is TRBV7-9 and J usage is TRBJ1-4; no clear D gene. Per the germline V gene, CDR1 is SEHNR and CDR2 is FQNEAQ (reference sequence). The ends were cut back, 6 bases at V and 5 bases at J, with 16 bases in the middle. The CDR3 has 15 residues. Here the CDR3 DNA reads TGTGCCAGCAGACATGATGAGACAATGAATGAAAAACTGTTTTTT. Protein product: CASRHDETMNEKLFF.

The chain employs TRBV9 and TRBJ1-1; weak D call: TRBD1 (6 bases). V lost 4 bases and J 1 base, leaving 11 bases between the germline ends. Germline loops: CDR1 SGDLS, CDR2 YYNGEE. The CDR3 contains 14 residues. CDR3: CASSLGHPNTEAFF. In nucleotides, the CDR3 is TGTGCCAGCAGCTTGGGACACCCGAACACTGAAGCTTTCTTT.

This clone has a single count. V usage is TRBV5-5 and J usage is TRBJ2-3; possibly TRBD1 for D (6 bases). The CDR3 sequence is 14 residues long. V lost 4 bases to trimming and J lost 3 bases, with 12 bases between them. Germline V lookup: CDR1 SGHKS, CDR2 YYEKEE (reference sequence). The CDR3 here is CASSRTVGTDTQYF. The CDR3 coding sequence is TGTGCCAGCAGCCGGACAGTAGGGACAGATACGCAGTATTTT.

This clone was observed a single time. This chain joins TRBV7-2 and TRBJ2-1; TRBD1 aligns across 8 bases. The CDR3 has 16 amino acids. V gave up 1 base and J gave up 5 bases; unmatched junction bases: 7. The germline CDR1 and CDR2 sequences are SGHTA and FQGNSA. The CDR3: CASSLVRDRRNNEQFF. The CDR3 region has the DNA TGTGCCAGCAGCTTAGTAAGGGACAGGAGGAACAATGAGCAGTTCTTC.

This sequence joins TRBV2 and TRBJ2-1, with D possibly matching TRBD1 (5 bases). This CDR3 spans 16 amino acids. Germline V gene lookup returns CDR1 SNHLY and CDR2 FYNNEI. The V end was cut by 2 bases, the J end by 2 bases, with 13 bases between. CDR3 sequence: CASSERGASAYNEQFF. Here the CDR3 DNA reads TGTGCCAGCAGTGAAAGGGGCGCCTCTGCCTACAATGAGCAGTTCTTC.

The J gene is TRBJ1-2, the V gene TRBV15, with D unclear. The CDR3 is 14 amino acids. In germline, CDR1 is LNHNV, CDR2 YYDKDF (reference sequence). V lost 0 bases, J lost 1 base, and 6 bases lay in between. The CDR3 is CATSRDPSNYGYTF. The CDR3 DNA reads as TGTGCCACCAGCAGAGATCCCAGTAACTATGGCTACACCTTC.

The chain couples TRBV12-3 or TRBV12-4 to TRBJ2-5, with TRBD2 matching 7 bases. There are 13 residues in the CDR3. J gave up 3 bases and V 3 bases, and 1 base lay outside the gene matches. CDR3 coding DNA: TGTGCCAGCAGTTTGGGGGGGAAAGAGACCCAGTACTTC. This translates into CASSLGGKETQYF.

This chain joins TRBV4-3 and TRBJ2-3; D uncertain. The CDR3 runs 15 residues. Germline values: CDR1 LGHNA, CDR2 YSLEER. V lost 1 base, J lost 5 bases, and 13 bases lay in between. Written as DNA, the CDR3 is TGCGCCAGCAGCCAAGGGCTCAGCGAAGTAGATACGCAGTATTTT. Encoded protein: CASSQGLSEVDTQYF.

The rearrangement links TRBV19 to TRBJ1-5; 7 bases agree with TRBD1. There are 16 residues in the CDR3. Germline V CDR1 and CDR2: LNHDA, SQIVND (reference sequence). The trim removed 2 bases at V and 2 bases at J, leaving 6 bases unmatched. This CDR3 is CASSIPQGPGNQPQHF. As DNA, the CDR3 is TGTGCCAGTAGTATACCACAGGGGCCAGGCAATCAGCCCCAGCATTTT.

This chain links TRBV6-6 with TRBJ2-2; TRBD2 aligns across 7 bases. This CDR3 has 14 residues. J lost 1 base, V lost 7 bases, and 3 bases had no gene match. Germline loops: CDR1 MNHNY, CDR2 SVGAGI (reference sequence). CDR3 residues: CASIKRGNTGELFF. DNA for the CDR3: TGTGCCAGCATTAAGCGGGGGAACACCGGGGAGCTGTTTTTT.

The CDR3 region is CASSIGRLGVYGYTF. The CDR3 DNA follows: TGTGCCAGTAGTATAGGGAGACTCGGTGTCTATGGCTACACCTTC. The chain couples TRBV19 to TRBJ1-2; D is unclear. V was shortened by 1 base and J by 4 bases, with 13 bases between the two germline ends. Germline V gene lookup returns CDR1 LNHDA and CDR2 SQIVND (reference sequence). The CDR3 covers 15 residues.

This clone has just one count. V usage is TRBV4-2 and J usage is TRBJ2-7; no reliable D call. The CDR3 totals 14 residues. Germline loops: CDR1 LGHNA, CDR2 YNFKEQ. V dropped 0 bases and J dropped 6 bases, with 12 bases sitting between them. The CDR3 nucleotides are TGTGCCAGCAGCCAAGATCATGGGCCCTCCGAGCAGTACTTC. It encodes CASSQDHGPSEQYF.

J is TRBJ1-6 and V is TRBV19; no firm D call. CDR1 and CDR2 from the germline V gene are LNHDA and SQIVND (reference sequence). This CDR3 comprises 17 residues. Between the trimmed V and J ends, which lost 2 bases and 9 bases, there was a span of 20 bases. CDR3 DNA: TGTGCCAGTAGTATACGTCGACCTCTAAGGGAGGGTTCACCCCTCCACTTT. Its protein product is CASSIRRPLREGSPLHF.

This clone was recorded once. This rearrangement joins TRBV27 to TRBJ1-1; 7 bases agree with TRBD1. The trim removed 4 bases at V and 4 bases at J, leaving 6 bases unmatched. Germline CDR1 is MNHEY and CDR2 is SMNVEV (reference sequence). CDR3 size: 14 residues. CDR3 sequence reads: CASSWRGQGTEAFF. Written as DNA, the CDR3 is TGTGCCAGCAGTTGGAGGGGGCAGGGCACTGAAGCTTTCTTT.

The chain has TRBV6-2 or TRBV6-3 and TRBJ1-6; 12 bases fit TRBD1. The trim removed 0 bases at V and 0 bases at J, leaving 9 bases unmatched. This CDR3 is built from 21 residues. Germline loops: CDR1 MNHEY, CDR2 SVGEGT. The CDR3 sequence is CASSYSRPGQGASSYNSPLHF. The CDR3 DNA reads TGTGCCAGCAGTTACTCAAGACCGGGACAGGGGGCCAGCTCCTATAATTCACCCCTCCACTTT.

The V and J genes are TRBV18 and TRBJ1-1; a possible D gene is TRBD1 (5 bases). Looked up from germline, CDR1 is KGHSH and CDR2 is LQKENI. This CDR3 contains 15 residues. V was shortened by 2 bases and J by 5 bases, with 15 bases between the two germline ends. The CDR3 nucleotides are TGTGCCAGCTCACCAGTACAGGCGTCTGGGACTGAAGCTTTCTTT. Its protein is CASSPVQASGTEAFF.

The rearrangement joins TRBV27 to TRBJ1-2, with 7 bases identical to TRBD1. This CDR3 contains 13 residues. The ends lost 3 bases at V and 4 bases at J; junction bases unmatched: 2. Germline loops: CDR1 MNHEY, CDR2 SMNVEV (reference sequence). The CDR3: CASSFPGGYGYTF. The CDR3 DNA reads TGTGCCAGCAGTTTTCCAGGGGGCTATGGCTACACCTTC.

J is TRBJ2-7 and V is TRBV7-9, with D tentatively TRBD1 (6 bases). Germline loops: CDR1 SEHNR, CDR2 FQNEAQ (reference sequence). This CDR3 is built from 14 residues. V was shortened by 3 bases and J by 0 bases, with 9 bases between the two germline ends. CDR3 DNA: TGTGCCAGCAGCTTGGGGGCCAACTCCTACGAGCAGTACTTC. Protein product: CASSLGANSYEQYF.

This chain links TRBV7-2 with TRBJ2-2, with D possibly TRBD2 on 6 matching bases. V dropped 5 bases and J dropped 2 bases, with 15 bases sitting between them. Looked up from germline, CDR1 is SGHTA and CDR2 is FQGNSA. The CDR3 runs 16 residues. The CDR3 region has the DNA TGTGCCAGCAGCCTCAACGGGGGAGCTAACACCGGGGAGCTGTTTTTT. This gives the protein CASSLNGGANTGELFF.

The chain links TRBV11-2 to TRBJ1-3; D is uncertain. The CDR3 runs to 17 residues. Germline V lookup: CDR1 SGHAT, CDR2 FQNNGV. V was cut by 0 bases and J by 0 bases, with 12 bases left in between. The CDR3 region has the DNA TGTGCCAGCAGCTTAGATCCCTGGGCCCCCTCTGGAAACACCATATATTTT. As protein: CASSLDPWAPSGNTIYF.

In DNA, the CDR3 is TGTGCCAGCAGTACACCGGGACAGGCCTACGAGCAGTACTTC. Its translation: CASSTPGQAYEQYF. The chain carries TRBV6-5 and TRBJ2-7, with TRBD1 matching over 8 bases. Unmatched junction bases numbered 5, after V lost 5 bases and J lost 2 bases. The CDR3 extends over 14 amino acids. Germline values: CDR1 MNHEY, CDR2 SVGAGI.

This chain connects TRBV3-1 (or the pseudogene TRBV3-2) to TRBJ1-2; the D gene is possibly TRBD1 (5 bases). Between the trimmed V and J ends, which lost 6 bases and 5 bases, there was a span of 16 bases. The length of the CDR3 is 14 residues. From germline, CDR1 is LGHDT and CDR2 YNNKEL (reference sequence). The CDR3 reads CASRPKGAEYGYTF. Written as DNA, the CDR3 is TGTGCCAGCAGACCTAAAGGGGCGGAGTATGGCTACACCTTC.

The chain combines TRBV9 with TRBJ1-2; weak D call: TRBD1 (5 bases). The length of the CDR3 is 16 residues. Germline values: CDR1 SGDLS, CDR2 YYNGEE. V lost 2 bases to trimming and J lost 0 bases, with 14 bases between them. The CDR3 sequence: CASSVIPGQANYGYTF. CDR3 nucleotide sequence: TGTGCCAGCAGCGTTATCCCCGGACAAGCTAACTATGGCTACACCTTC.

The chain is built from TRBV7-6 and TRBJ1-5; D remains unclear. CDR3 length: 15 residues. Germline V gene lookup returns CDR1 SGHVS and CDR2 FNYEAQ. V was shortened by 1 base and J by 0 bases, with 7 bases between the two germline ends. DNA for the CDR3: TGTGCCAGCAGCTTAGACAGCTATAGCAATCAGCCCCAGCATTTT. Protein sequence: CASSLDSYSNQPQHF.

This sequence joins TRBV4-2 and TRBJ1-2; D ambiguous. Between the trimmed V and J ends, which lost 0 bases and 4 bases, there was a span of 9 bases. This CDR3 has 14 residues. The germline V gene encodes CDR1 LGHNA and CDR2 YNFKEQ. CDR3 nucleotides: TGTGCCAGCAGCCAAGACGTGAGGATCTATGGCTACACCTTC. Protein product: CASSQDVRIYGYTF.

This clone appeared a single time. The chain links TRBV13 to TRBJ1-5; D is unresolved. The germline V gene encodes CDR1 PRHDT and CDR2 FYEKMQ (reference sequence). The V end was cut by 3 bases, the J end by 2 bases, with 8 bases between. The CDR3 extends over 14 amino acids. CDR3 DNA sequence: TGTGCCAGCAGCTTGGGAGGTGGCAATCAGCCCCAGCATTTT. Protein: CASSLGGGNQPQHF.

The genes are TRBV20-1 and TRBJ2-1, with 9 bases matching TRBD2. Germline CDR1 is DFQATT and CDR2 is SNEGSKA (reference sequence). This CDR3 is 14 amino acids long. J was trimmed by 10 bases and V by 3 bases; bases with no gene match: 10. The CDR3 loop reads CSASFISGGIEQFF. For the CDR3, the DNA is TGCAGTGCTAGTTTTATAAGCGGGGGGATAGAGCAGTTCTTC.